The rows below give T cell receptor beta chains drawn from one sample of a study of blood T cell repertoires in COVID-19. Produced via immunoSEQ multiplex PCR; TCRdb's table is partial and in-frame only. The profile covers more than 85,000 clones, with approximately 80% appearing a single time and 4.1% taken by the ten largest. The material sequenced was peripheral blood. The receptors here all came from a man aged 55 to 69 with acute or convalescent COVID-19. CDR3s include the opening cysteine and the closing phenylalanine or tryptophan. D genes are given only for firm matches. The size entry is marked missing in some rows and otherwise reads once, few, many or a size class.

>.|TRBJ2-1|.|16|TRBV2
TGTGCCAGCAGCCCTAGGGGGGGGTCAGGGTTTAATGAGCAGTTCTTC
CASSPRGGSGFNEQFF
>.|TRBJ2-1|TRBD2|15|TRBV6-5
TGTGCCAGCAGTCCCCTAGCGGGAGGGATGGATGAGCAGTTCTTC
CASSPLAGGMDEQFF
>.|TRBJ1-2|TRBD1|14|TRBV7-2
TGTGCCAGCAGCCGGGACAGGACGGGCTATGGCTACACCTTC
CASSRDRTGYGYTF
>.|TRBJ1-5|.|17|TRBV11-2
TGTGCCAGCAGCTCTGGGGGTGGGGGCAATAGCAATCAGCCCCAGCATTTT
CASSSGGGGNSNQPQHF
>few|TRBJ1-2|TRBD1|15|TRBV6-6
TGTGCCAGCAGTTACCCAGGACAGGGAGGCTATGGCTACACCTTC
CASSYPGQGGYGYTF
>many|TRBJ2-3|TRBD2|16|TRBV4-2
TGTGCCAGCAGCCAAGAGGCTAGCGGCGAGACAGATACGCAGTATTTT
CASSQEASGETDTQYF
>few|TRBJ1-1|.|13|TRBV28
TGTGCCAGCGCCTACAGGTTGAACACTGAAGCTTTCTTT
CASAYRLNTEAFF
>many|TRBJ1-2|TRBD1|17|TRBV27
TGTGCCAGCAGTTGGTGGGACAGGGGGCAGGGTAAATATGGCTACACCTTC
CASSWWDRGQGKYGYTF
>.|TRBJ2-5|.|15|TRBV7-2
TGTGCCAGCAGCTTAGTAGTTGGTTCAGGAGAGACCCAGTACTTC
CASSLVVGSGETQYF
>.|TRBJ1-6|.|13|TRBV15
TGTGCCACCAGCAGAGAAACAGATTCACCCCTCCACTTT
CATSRETDSPLHF
>.|TRBJ1-1|.|15|TRBV5-4
TGTGCCAGCAGCTCCGATGGACGGGGGAACACTGAAGCTTTCTTT
CASSSDGRGNTEAFF
>.|TRBJ2-3|TRBD2|18|TRBV24-1
TGTGCCACCAGTGCGATGAAGGAAAGCGGGAGCAGCACAGATACGCAGTATTTT
CATSAMKESGSSTDTQYF
>.|TRBJ1-1|TRBD1|16|TRBV7-8
TGTGCCAGCAGCTTTACCGGGACAGGGGGGGCCACTGAAGCTTTCTTT
CASSFTGTGGATEAFF